The TCR beta chain under discussion was sequenced for a study of T cells in Graves' hyperthyroidism and ophthalmopathy (dated by TCRdb to the late 2010s). The study in broad terms: Peripheral blood samples were taken at initial diagnosis, before any treatment was given. According to the paper, TCR Vbeta CDR3 sequencing was carried out on 120 to 150 peripheral blood samples, which came from 40 to 45 ophthalmopathy, approximately 72 hyperthyroidism and about 17 progressor patients. The 100 discovery patients were randomly split 7:3 into training and test sets. TCR V-J signatures able to tell the groups apart were searched for in a discovery cohort of some 97 patients, of whom approximately 40 had Graves' ophthalmopathy and around 58 had stable Graves' hyperthyroidism. Following sampling, methimazole starting at 30 mg daily was given to hyperthyroidism patients, and high-dose intravenous methylprednisolone was given to ophthalmopathy patients. In about six Graves' hyperthyroidism patients, the study also compared T-cell repertoires from thyroid tissue with T-cell repertoires from blood. Prospective prediction of ophthalmopathy was tested in an independent validation cohort of fewer than 20 hyperthyroidism patients and 17 patients who later progressed to ophthalmopathy.

A patient counted as having stable Graves' hyperthyroidism if no progression to ophthalmopathy occurred over 18 months of follow-up. Hyperthyroidism patients were newly diagnosed, with disease duration under 2 months, and aged 18 to 65 years. Any patient with an uncontrolled infection, another autoimmune disease, pregnancy or lactation was excluded. Diagnoses relied on clinical symptoms, serum thyroxine and TRAb, thyroid ultrasound and orbital computed tomography. PBMCs were isolated from approximately 10 ml of fresh peripheral blood by Ficoll-Paque density gradient centrifugation. Total RNA was extracted with Trizol reagent, and quality was checked on an Agilent 2100 Bioanalyzer. Points on this clonotype: Its antigen target is currently unknown. Per-nucleotide qualities are absent, and no much larger clonotype sits a single base away.

The paper as a whole reports these results and caveats: Most expanded thyroid clonotypes (frequency above 0.001) were also found in blood, which suggests that blood repertoires may mirror thyroid immune responses. No statistical method was used to set the sample size in advance, and investigators knew the group allocation. During validation, the model predicted progression to ophthalmopathy a median of about 6.3 months ahead of onset, with more than 60% sensitivity and about 75% specificity. A model built on a 13 V-J signature distinguished ophthalmopathy from stable hyperthyroidism, reaching 85% to 90% sensitivity and 81% to 83% specificity in cross-validation and 80%/75% in testing.

The TCR beta CDR3 regions were amplified from the RNA transcripts. For the first round of RT-PCR on the TCR CDR3, the HTBI primer set was used together with the Qiagen OneStep RT-PCR kit. Libraries were constructed in a second round of multiplex PCR, after which size selection and purification were performed. Libraries were sequenced paired-end with 100 bp reads on an Illumina HiSeq2000. From the authors' description of their analysis: SOAPnuke was used to process the raw data, throwing out any read that contained adapters or uncalled bases, had a mean Phred below 15, or lacked an exact constant-primer or identifier match. High-quality paired reads were merged using COPE v1.2.5, and each unique nucleotide sequence was defined as a clonotype. MiTCR v1.1 was used to align the clonotypes against IMGT TRBV, TRBD and TRBJ reference segments. Only V-J combinations with frequency above 0.0001, covering 99% to 99.2% of repertoires, were analysed. The TCS score was defined as the ratio of F50 (clonal expansion) to E x V (chaos), calculated using BLOSUM62-based TCRdist between CDR3 peptides within each V-J. Welch's t-statistics and random forest reduced roughly 530 V-J features to 10 to 15, which were used in a naive Bayes classifier (R e1071). Thyroid-blood repertoire similarity was quantified with the Morisita-Horn index. Using fastp trimming at Q25 and MiXCR clonotype assembly, TCRdb reanalyzed the public sequencing data and kept in-frame beta chains. When rows share a CDR3 protein, they turn into one entry using the most common DNA and genes. The V and J calls, along with clone size, are taken from TCRdb and not from the paper's own processing. The sample has around 760,000 distinct CDR3 sequences on record, over 35% of them singletons. Roughly 30% of the sample is in the top ten clones.

V drops 5 bases and J drops 8 bases, leaving 12 bases in between. Taken from the germline V gene, the CDR1 and CDR2 loops are SNHLY and FYNNEI. Counted from cysteine to phenylalanine, this CDR3 has 12 amino acids. Only the CDR3 DNA is retained, 36 bases long and in frame from the first base. This chain is built from TRBV2 and TRBJ1-1; 5 matching bases give a weak D call of TRBD1. The source is a woman aged 40 to 55 with Graves' hyperthyroidism. The sample was blood. The CDR3 is CASSPPGREAFF. The DNA reads TGTGCCAGCAGTCCCCCGGGACGGGAAGCTTTCTTT. With all but the CDR3 taken from the reference TRBV2 and TRBJ1-1 genes, the full variable domain is: EPEVTQTPSHQVTQMGQEVILRCVPISNHLYFYWYRQILGQKVEFLVSFYNNEISEKSEIFDDQFSVERPDGSNFTLKIRSTKLEDSAMYFCASSPPGREAFFGQGTRLTVV.